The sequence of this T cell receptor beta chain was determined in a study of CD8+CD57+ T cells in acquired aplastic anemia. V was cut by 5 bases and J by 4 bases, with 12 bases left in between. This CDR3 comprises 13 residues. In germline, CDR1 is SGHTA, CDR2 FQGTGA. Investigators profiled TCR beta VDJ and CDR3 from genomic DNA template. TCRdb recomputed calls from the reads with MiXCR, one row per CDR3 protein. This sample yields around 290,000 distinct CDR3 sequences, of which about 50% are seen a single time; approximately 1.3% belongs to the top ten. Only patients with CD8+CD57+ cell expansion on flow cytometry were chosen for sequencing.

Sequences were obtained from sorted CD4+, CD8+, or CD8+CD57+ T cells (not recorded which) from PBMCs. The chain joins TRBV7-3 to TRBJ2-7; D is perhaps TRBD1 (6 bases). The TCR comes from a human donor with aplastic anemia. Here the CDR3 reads CASSRTGKYEQYF. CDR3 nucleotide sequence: TGTGCCAGCAGCCGTACAGGGAAGTACGAGCAGTACTTC.